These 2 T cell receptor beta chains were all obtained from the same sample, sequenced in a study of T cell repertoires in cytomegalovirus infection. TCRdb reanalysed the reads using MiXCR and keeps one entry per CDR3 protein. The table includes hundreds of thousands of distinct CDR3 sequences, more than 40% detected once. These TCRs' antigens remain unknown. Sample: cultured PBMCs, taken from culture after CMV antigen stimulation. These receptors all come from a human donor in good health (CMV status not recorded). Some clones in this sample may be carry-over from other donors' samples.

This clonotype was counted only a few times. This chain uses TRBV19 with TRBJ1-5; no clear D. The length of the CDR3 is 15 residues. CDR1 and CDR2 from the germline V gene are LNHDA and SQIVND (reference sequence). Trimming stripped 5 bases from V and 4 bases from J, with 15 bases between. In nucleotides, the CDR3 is TGTGCCAGTAGTCTTGGGCAAAACAAAAATCAGCCCCAGCATTTT. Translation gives CASSLGQNKNQPQHF.

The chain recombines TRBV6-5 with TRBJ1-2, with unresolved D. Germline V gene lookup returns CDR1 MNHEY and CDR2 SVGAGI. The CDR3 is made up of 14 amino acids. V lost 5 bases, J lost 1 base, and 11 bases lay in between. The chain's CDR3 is CASSRQLLNYGYTF. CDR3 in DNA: TGTGCCAGCAGTCGACAACTGCTTAACTATGGCTACACCTTC.